These 21 T cell receptor beta chains were sequenced from one sample in a study of blood T cell repertoires in COVID-19. Profiling relied on immunoSEQ multiplex PCR, and the TCRdb table lists in-frame clones only, not all of them. Among 200,000 to 300,000 clones, approximately 87% were seen once, and the ten largest hold over 1.2%. The sample consisted of peripheral blood. The receptors were gathered from a middle-aged woman who had recovered from COVID-19.

This chain uses TRBV7-3 with TRBJ1-1; 8 nucleotides match TRBD1. The V gene's germline CDR1 is SGHTA and CDR2 FQGTGA. The CDR3 is made up of 14 amino acids. Trimming at V came to 5 bases and at J to 6 bases, leaving 8 bases not matched to a gene. The CDR3 nucleotides read TGTGCCAGCAGCCCCGGACAGGGTTGGGCTGAAGCTTTCTTT. Translated: CASSPGQGWAEAFF.

The chain combines TRBV2 with TRBJ2-5; D is unclear. Deletions cut 5 bases from V and 5 bases from J, with 6 bases between. Germline lookup yields CDR1 SNHLY and CDR2 FYNNEI. The length of the CDR3 is 11 residues. In DNA, the CDR3 is TGTGCCAGCAGTTTCCCGGAGACCCAGTACTTC. This sequence encodes CASSFPETQYF. Full variable domain (rest looked up from reference TRBV2 and TRBJ2-5): EPEVTQTPSHQVTQMGQEVILRCVPISNHLYFYWYRQILGQKVEFLVSFYNNEISEKSEIFDDQFSVERPDGSNFTLKIRSTKLEDSAMYFCASSFPETQYFGPGTRLLVL.

The rearrangement links TRBV11-2 to TRBJ1-1; D ambiguous. V lost 5 bases, J lost 4 bases, and 17 bases lay in between. Germline CDR1 SGHAT, CDR2 FQNNGV. This CDR3 is built from 15 residues. As DNA, the CDR3 is TGTGCCAGCAGCCCACTGACATTTTTTTCCACTGAAGCTTTCTTT. This encodes CASSPLTFFSTEAFF.

The chain couples TRBV24-1 to TRBJ2-1; D may be TRBD1 (5 bases). Germline CDR1 KGHDR, CDR2 SFDVKD. The V and J ends lost 4 bases and 10 bases respectively, with 19 bases between them. The CDR3 runs 15 residues. CDR3: CATSDGRDVTREQFF. The CDR3 DNA sequence: TGTGCCACCAGTGACGGCAGGGATGTTACAAGAGAGCAGTTCTTC.

V and J are TRBV11-1 and TRBJ2-3; possible D gene TRBD1, 6 bases. V was cut by 5 bases and J by 2 bases, with 11 bases left in between. CDR3 length: 14 residues. Germline V gene sequence: CDR1 SGHAT, CDR2 FQDESV (reference sequence). The CDR3 nucleotides are TGTGCCAGCAGCCTGGACAGCTACACAGATACGCAGTATTTT. It encodes CASSLDSYTDTQYF.

This chain uses TRBV7-9 with TRBJ2-7; D gene ambiguous. The V and J ends lost 5 bases and 7 bases respectively, with 12 bases between them. Germline CDR1 is SEHNR and CDR2 is FQNEAQ (reference sequence). The CDR3 runs 12 residues. CDR3 sequence reads: CASSRHRWEQYF. DNA of the CDR3: TGTGCCAGCAGCAGACACCGCTGGGAGCAGTACTTC. Combining the CDR3 with reference TRBV7-9 and TRBJ2-7 gives the whole variable domain DTGVSQNPRHKITKRGQNVTFRCDPISEHNRLYWYRQTLGQGPEFLTYFQNEAQLEKSRLLSDRFSAERPKGSFSTLEIQRTEQGDSAMYLCASSRHRWEQYFGPGTRLTVT.

The chain combines TRBV7-2 with TRBJ1-2, with a possible D match to TRBD1 (5 bases). Germline assignment: CDR1 SGHTA and CDR2 FQGNSA. The V end was cut by 0 bases, the J end by 2 bases, with 7 bases between. The CDR3 has 14 residues. The chain's CDR3 is CASSLAGQNYGYTF. The CDR3 coding sequence is TGTGCCAGCAGCTTAGCGGGGCAGAACTATGGCTACACCTTC. Filled out from reference TRBV7-2 and TRBJ1-2, the complete variable domain reads GAGVSQSPSNKVTEKGKDVELRCDPISGHTALYWYRQSLGQGLEFLIYFQGNSAPDKSGLPSDRFSAERTGGSVSTLTIQRTQQEDSAVYLCASSLAGQNYGYTFGSGTRLTVV.

This sequence joins TRBV5-6 and TRBJ1-3; no reliable D call. The V gene lost 1 base and the J gene lost 0 bases, with 5 bases spanning the gap. Germline assignment: CDR1 SGHDT and CDR2 YYEEEE. This CDR3 has 14 amino acids. In DNA form, the CDR3 reads TGTGCCAGCAGCTTGTTCGGCTCTGGAAACACCATATATTTT. Protein sequence: CASSLFGSGNTIYF. Full variable domain (remainder filled in from reference TRBV5-6 and TRBJ1-3): DAGVTQSPTHLIKTRGQQVTLRCSPKSGHDTVSWYQQALGQGPQFIFQYYEEEERQRGNFPDRFSGHQFPNYSSELNVNALLLGDSALYLCASSLFGSGNTIYFGEGSWLTVV.

This chain joins TRBV4-3 and TRBJ1-1; no firm D call. CDR3 size: 16 residues. Trimming left V 0 bases short and J 2 bases short, with 13 bases between. In germline, CDR1 is LGHNA, CDR2 YSLEER. CDR3 region: CASSQDSPADNTEAFF. DNA of the CDR3: TGCGCCAGCAGCCAAGATTCCCCCGCAGATAACACTGAAGCTTTCTTT.

The chain recombines TRBV7-8 with TRBJ2-1, with D uncertain. CDR3 length: 16 residues. The V gene's germline CDR1 is SGHVS and CDR2 FQNEAQ. The germline V and J ends were trimmed by 1 base and 0 bases, with 10 bases remaining between them. The CDR3 coding sequence is TGTGCCAGCAGCTTAGTACCCTACCGCTCCTACAATGAGCAGTTCTTC. Residues: CASSLVPYRSYNEQFF.

This clone was recorded a few times. The V and J genes are TRBV30 and TRBJ2-1, with 8 bases fitting TRBD1. Germline trimming cut 1 base from V and 9 bases from J; bases unmatched to any gene: 14. Germline values: CDR1 GTSNPN, CDR2 SVGIG (reference sequence). The CDR3 extends over 16 amino acids. CDR3 coding DNA: TGTGCCTGGAGTGGCCTGGTAGGACAGGGCCTTGGTGAGCAGTTCTTC. It codes for CAWSGLVGQGLGEQFF.

Only a few counts were recorded for this clone. The J gene is TRBJ1-2, the V gene TRBV5-4; D may be TRBD1 (6 bases). Between the trimmed V and J ends, which lost 4 bases and 8 bases, there was a span of 21 bases. The germline V gene has CDR1 SGHNT and CDR2 YYREEE (reference sequence). This CDR3 has 15 amino acids. The DNA of the CDR3 is TGTGCCAGCAGCCCGATCTCCGGCAGGGGTTCGGGCTACACCTTC. Its translation is CASSPISGRGSGYTF.

V usage is TRBV18 and J usage is TRBJ2-5; 8 bases agree with TRBD1. Germline CDR1 is KGHSH and CDR2 is LQKENI. This CDR3 comprises 15 residues. After removal of 0 bases from V and 5 bases from J, the junction contained 5 bases not matched to a gene. The CDR3 here is CASSPPGRGQETQYF. The CDR3 nucleotides are TGTGCCAGCTCACCACCGGGCAGGGGGCAGGAGACCCAGTACTTC.

The count of this clone is one. The chain is built from TRBV2 and TRBJ2-3, with D hard to call. Trimming cost V 11 bases and J 0 bases, with 15 bases left between them. CDR3 length: 14 residues. The germline V gene has CDR1 SNHLY and CDR2 FYNNEI. CDR3 region: CAGRPAYSTDTQYF. CDR3 coding DNA: TGTGCCGGGCGACCGGCCTATAGCACAGATACGCAGTATTTT.

The CDR3 nucleotides are TGTGCCAGCAGCTTGGGATTCTCTCCCAGATATGGCTACACCTTC. This sequence encodes CASSLGFSPRYGYTF. V and J are TRBV5-6 and TRBJ1-2; D unclear. CDR1 is SGHDT and CDR2 is YYEEEE in the germline V gene. Trimming pared 0 bases from V and 5 bases from J, leaving 14 bases between. The CDR3 extends over 15 amino acids.

J is TRBJ2-7 and V is TRBV30; 7 bases fit TRBD2. In germline, CDR1 is GTSNPN, CDR2 SVGIG (reference sequence). This CDR3 comprises 14 residues. V was clipped by 0 bases and J by 6 bases; unmatched bases: 8. The CDR3 nucleotides are TGTGCCTGGAGTGTAGGACTAGGAGGTTCCGAGCAGTACTTC. Residues: CAWSVGLGGSEQYF.

A single count supports this clone. The chain links TRBV3-1 (or the pseudogene TRBV3-2) to TRBJ2-1, with 8 bases matching TRBD1. The ends lost 1 base at V and 8 bases at J; junction bases unmatched: 13. This CDR3 contains 17 residues. Germline V gives CDR1 LGHDT, CDR2 YNNKEL (reference sequence). The chain's CDR3 is CASSQVFGTGLGYEQFF. The CDR3 DNA reads TGTGCCAGCAGCCAAGTATTCGGGACAGGCCTCGGGTATGAGCAGTTCTTC.

The chain has TRBV5-6 and TRBJ2-3; D gene uncertain. Germline CDR1 is SGHDT and CDR2 is YYEEEE. The CDR3 extends over 16 amino acids. V lost 1 base, J lost 9 bases, and 21 bases lay in between. CDR3 coding DNA: TGTGCCAGCAGCTTGAGGTCTACTGTCGGTTTGGAGACGCAGTATTTT. It encodes CASSLRSTVGLETQYF.

The chain combines TRBV10-1 with TRBJ2-3; 13 positions agree with TRBD2. This CDR3 comprises 18 residues. With 1 base clipped from V and 7 bases from J, the junction kept 11 bases outside the gene matches. The germline gives CDR1 WNHNN, CDR2 SYGVQD (reference sequence). CDR3 amino acids: CASSELRLGLAGMNTQYF. The CDR3 region has the DNA TGCGCCAGCAGTGAGTTACGCTTGGGACTAGCGGGGATGAATACGCAGTATTTT.

The chain links TRBV19 to TRBJ1-3; 7 bases are shared with TRBD1. V shed 5 bases, J shed 3 bases, and the junction held 7 bases outside the gene matches. The CDR3 consists of 15 residues. The germline V gene encodes CDR1 LNHDA and CDR2 SQIVND (reference sequence). CDR3 region: CASSVPTGYGNTIYF. In DNA, the CDR3 is TGTGCCAGTAGTGTCCCGACAGGGTATGGAAACACCATATATTTT.

The J gene is TRBJ2-5, the V gene TRBV12-5; TRBD2 aligns across 11 bases. J gave up 4 bases and V 5 bases, and 6 bases lay outside the gene matches. From germline, CDR1 is LGHNT and CDR2 FRNRAP. The CDR3 has 15 residues. The chain's CDR3 is CASGQLAGGRETQYF. The DNA for the CDR3 is TGTGCTAGTGGTCAATTAGCGGGGGGGCGAGAGACCCAGTACTTC.